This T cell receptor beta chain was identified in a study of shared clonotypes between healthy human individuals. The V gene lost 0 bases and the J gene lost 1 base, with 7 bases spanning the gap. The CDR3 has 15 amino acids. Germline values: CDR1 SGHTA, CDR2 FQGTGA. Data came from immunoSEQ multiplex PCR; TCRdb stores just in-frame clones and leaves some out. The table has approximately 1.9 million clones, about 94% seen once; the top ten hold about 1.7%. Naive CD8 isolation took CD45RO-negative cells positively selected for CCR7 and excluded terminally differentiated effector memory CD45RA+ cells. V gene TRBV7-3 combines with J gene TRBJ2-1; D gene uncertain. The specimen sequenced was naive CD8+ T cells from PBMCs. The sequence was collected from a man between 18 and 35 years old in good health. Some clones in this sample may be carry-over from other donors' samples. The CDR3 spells CASSLTRKSYNEQFF. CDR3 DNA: TGTGCCAGCAGCTTAACACGGAAGTCCTACAATGAGCAGTTCTTC.